One and the same sample provided the 26 T cell receptor beta chains below, sequenced in a study of shared clonotypes between healthy human individuals. Naive CD8 isolation took CD45RO-negative cells positively selected for CCR7 and excluded terminally differentiated effector memory CD45RA+ cells. Libraries were prepared by immunoSEQ multiplex PCR; TCRdb keeps only in-frame clonotypes and omits some of them. The data hold 2 million or so clones, with around 96% observed a single time. Source material: naive CD8+ T cells sorted from blood. The receptors come from a man in his late teens or twenties in good health.

The genes are TRBV27 and TRBJ2-7; D is possibly TRBD1 or TRBD2 (5 bases each). Germline CDR1 and CDR2: MNHEY and SMNVEV (reference sequence). The ends were cut back, 5 bases at V and 6 bases at J, with 14 bases in the middle. The CDR3 has 13 amino acids. The CDR3 region has the DNA TGTGCCAGCAGTCCCATGAGGGGAGCCGAGCAGTACTTC. Protein: CASSPMRGAEQYF.

The V and J genes are TRBV7-9 and TRBJ2-4; either TRBD1 or TRBD2 may supply D (5 bases each). From germline, CDR1 is SEHNR and CDR2 FQNEAQ (reference sequence). This CDR3 contains 13 residues. Trimming removed 5 bases at V and 5 bases at J, with 10 bases between. Here the CDR3 reads CASSARGENIQYF. The CDR3 coding sequence is TGTGCCAGCAGCGCCCGAGGGGAAAACATTCAGTACTTC.

The V gene is TRBV29-1, the J gene TRBJ2-7; the D gene is possibly TRBD1 (6 bases). Germline CDR1 reads SQVTM; CDR2 reads ANQGSEA. The CDR3 loop spans 14 amino acids. V was cut by 2 bases and J by 2 bases, with 13 bases left in between. This CDR3 reads CSVELGQTTYEQYF. In nucleotides, the CDR3 is TGCAGCGTTGAATTAGGACAGACTACCTACGAGCAGTACTTC.

The CDR3 protein is CASSVSGSTYEQYF. As DNA, the CDR3 is TGTGCCAGCAGCGTGAGCGGGAGTACCTACGAGCAGTACTTC. The V call is TRBV5-4, the J call TRBJ2-7, with 8 bases aligning to TRBD2. The germline CDR1 and CDR2 sequences are SGHNT and YYREEE (reference sequence). This CDR3 has 14 amino acids. With 4 bases clipped from V and 2 bases from J, the junction kept 5 bases outside the gene matches. The variable domain in full, with the rest retrieved from reference TRBV5-4 and TRBJ2-7, is ETGVTQSPTHLIKTRGQQVTLRCSSQSGHNTVSWYQQALGQGPQFIFQYYREEENGRGNFPPRFSGLQFPNYSSELNVNALELDDSALYLCASSVSGSTYEQYFGPGTRLTVT.

The chain joins TRBV6-5 to TRBJ1-6; 11 nucleotides align to TRBD1. The CDR3 has 15 residues. Trimming removed 0 bases from V and 11 bases from J; junction bases left unmatched: 3. CDR1 is MNHEY and CDR2 is SVGAGI in the germline V gene. Here the CDR3 reads CASSYSGTGGPPLHF. CDR3 nucleotide sequence: TGTGCCAGCAGTTACTCCGGGACAGGGGGGCCACCCCTCCACTTT.

The chain carries TRBV19 and TRBJ1-3, with TRBD1 matching over 8 bases. Trimming removed 4 bases from V and 0 bases from J; junction bases left unmatched: 2. Germline V CDR1 and CDR2: LNHDA, SQIVND (reference sequence). This CDR3 has 15 residues. CDR3 sequence: CASSTGQGSGNTIYF. CDR3 in DNA: TGTGCCAGTAGTACTGGACAGGGCTCTGGAAACACCATATATTTT.

To note about this clone: Other DNA sequences in the same sample also yield this CDR3. The chain links TRBV5-4 to TRBJ1-1, with no clear D. Between the trimmed V and J ends, which lost 0 bases and 0 bases, there was a span of 9 bases. The germline gives CDR1 SGHNT, CDR2 YYREEE (reference sequence). This CDR3 region has 15 residues. In DNA, the CDR3 is TGTGCCAGCAGCTTGGTTGAGGGCATGAACACTGAAGCTTTCTTT. Its protein product is CASSLVEGMNTEAFF.

The chain joins TRBV9 to TRBJ2-3, with 7 nucleotides matching TRBD1. Germline CDR1 and CDR2: SGDLS and YYNGEE. V was pared by 1 base and J by 2 bases, with 4 bases of the junction left unmatched. CDR3 size: 15 residues. CDR3 residues: CASSVTGANTDTQYF. The CDR3 coding sequence is TGTGCCAGCAGCGTAACAGGGGCCAACACAGATACGCAGTATTTT.

This chain's CDR3 is CASSIEGNEQFF. The DNA of the CDR3 is TGTGCCAGTAGTATAGAAGGGAATGAGCAGTTCTTC. This chain joins TRBV19 and TRBJ2-1; the D is unclear. V lost 0 bases, J lost 7 bases, and 4 bases lay in between. Germline V CDR1 and CDR2: LNHDA, SQIVND (reference sequence). This CDR3 has 12 amino acids.

The CDR3 bases are TGTGCCAGCAGTGGAGATCAGGAGACTTCAAACTATGGCTACACCTTC. This encodes CASSGDQETSNYGYTF. This chain links TRBV6-1 with TRBJ1-2; D remains unclear. The length of the CDR3 is 16 residues. Per the germline V gene, CDR1 is MNHNS and CDR2 is SASEGT. V lost 4 bases to trimming and J lost 2 bases, with 17 bases between them.

The chain carries TRBV5-6 and TRBJ1-1; a possible D gene is TRBD1 (6 bases). The germline V and J ends were trimmed by 3 bases and 11 bases, with 23 bases remaining between them. The CDR3 covers 15 residues. CDR1 is SGHDT, CDR2 YYEEEE, per germline. Written as DNA, the CDR3 is TGTGCCAGCAGCTATGAGAGACAGGAAGCCTTTTCTGCTTTCTTT. Its translation: CASSYERQEAFSAFF. Looking up the rest from reference TRBV5-6 and TRBJ1-1 gives the full variable domain: DAGVTQSPTHLIKTRGQQVTLRCSPKSGHDTVSWYQQALGQGPQFIFQYYEEEERQRGNFPDRFSGHQFPNYSSELNVNALLLGDSALYLCASSYERQEAFSAFFGQGTRLTVV.

The chain is built from TRBV19 and TRBJ2-7; D ambiguous. Germline V gene lookup returns CDR1 LNHDA and CDR2 SQIVND (reference sequence). There are 17 residues in the CDR3. With 2 bases removed from V and 5 bases from J, the gap between germline ends came to 22 bases. This CDR3 is CASSITATIGPTNEQYF. In nucleotides, the CDR3 is TGTGCCAGTAGTATAACGGCCACAATCGGACCGACGAACGAGCAGTACTTC.

The CDR3, as DNA: TGTGCCAGCAGCGTAGGACTCACCCCGGATACGCAGTATTTT. Translation gives CASSVGLTPDTQYF. V is TRBV9 and J is TRBJ2-3; D remains unclear. Germline-derived CDR1 and CDR2 are SGDLS and YYNGEE. Between the trimmed V and J ends, which lost 0 bases and 6 bases, there was a span of 11 bases. There are 14 residues in the CDR3. The full variable domain, its missing parts supplied by reference TRBV9 and TRBJ2-3, is DSGVTQTPKHLITATGQRVTLRCSPRSGDLSVYWYQQSLDQGLQFLIQYYNGEERAKGNILERFSAQQFPDLHSELNLSSLELGDSALYFCASSVGLTPDTQYFGPGTRLTVL.

On this clone: Other DNA sequences in this sample translate to the same CDR3. The rearrangement joins TRBV9 to TRBJ2-7, with a possible D match to TRBD2 (5 bases). Trimming removed 2 bases from V and 1 base from J, with 7 bases in between. Germline V CDR1 and CDR2: SGDLS, YYNGEE. The CDR3 extends over 13 amino acids. In DNA form, the CDR3 reads TGTGCCAGCAGCGTCGGGAATTCCTACGAGCAGTACTTC. This gives the protein CASSVGNSYEQYF. Based on the CDR3 plus reference TRBV9 and TRBJ2-7, the full variable domain is DSGVTQTPKHLITATGQRVTLRCSPRSGDLSVYWYQQSLDQGLQFLIQYYNGEERAKGNILERFSAQQFPDLHSELNLSSLELGDSALYFCASSVGNSYEQYFGPGTRLTVT.

On this clone itself: This sample also contains other DNA sequences that code for the same CDR3. The rearrangement joins TRBV4-3 to TRBJ2-1, with TRBD2 matching over 12 bases. V trimming: 1 base; J trimming: 10 bases; junction bases outside the gene matches: 5. The CDR3 loop spans 15 amino acids. Germline loops: CDR1 LGHNA, CDR2 YSLEER. The CDR3 DNA is TGCGCCAGCAGCCAAGGACTAGCGGGAGCAGGGGAGCAGTTCTTC. It yields the protein CASSQGLAGAGEQFF.

The chain employs TRBV4-3 and TRBJ2-3; D might be TRBD2 (5 bases). Trimming took off 0 bases at V and 2 bases at J, with 12 bases between the two ends. CDR1 LGHNA and CDR2 YSLEER come from the germline V gene. The CDR3 consists of 16 residues. In DNA, the CDR3 is TGCGCCAGCAGCCAAGATATGGCGGGCCTCACAGATACGCAGTATTTT. This translates into CASSQDMAGLTDTQYF.

This chain joins TRBV4-3 and TRBJ2-7, with TRBD2 as a possible D gene (6 bases). The CDR3 extends over 14 amino acids. Trimming removed 4 bases from V and 3 bases from J, with 13 bases in between. Germline-derived CDR1 and CDR2 are LGHNA and YSLEER. The CDR3 coding sequence is TGCGCCAGCAGCCCATCCGATAGCGGCTACGAGCAGTACTTC. It encodes CASSPSDSGYEQYF.

This sequence joins TRBV14 and TRBJ2-5, with D tentatively TRBD1 or TRBD2 (5 bases each). The V gene's germline CDR1 is SGHDN and CDR2 FVKESK. V was clipped by 0 bases and J by 4 bases, with 12 bases between them. The CDR3 contains 15 residues. Here the CDR3 reads CASSQDYGALETQYF. The CDR3 coding sequence is TGTGCCAGCAGCCAAGATTACGGGGCTCTAGAGACCCAGTACTTC.

This chain links TRBV7-9 with TRBJ2-5; a weak D match, TRBD2 (6 bases). This CDR3 is built from 15 residues. The ends were cut back, 0 bases at V and 3 bases at J, with 11 bases in the middle. The germline CDR1 and CDR2 sequences are SEHNR and FQNEAQ (reference sequence). Written as DNA, the CDR3 is TGTGCCAGCAGCTTAGCGCTATGGGAGGAAGAGACCCAGTACTTC. Its translation is CASSLALWEEETQYF.

J is TRBJ2-3 and V is TRBV13; no clear D gene. CDR1 and CDR2 from the germline V gene are PRHDT and FYEKMQ (reference sequence). The CDR3 has 13 residues. Trimming stripped 4 bases from V and 4 bases from J, with 9 bases between. The chain's CDR3 is CASSWTSPDTQYF. In DNA form, the CDR3 reads TGTGCCAGCAGCTGGACCTCCCCAGATACGCAGTATTTT.

This clone was seen once. The gene calls are TRBV5-1 and TRBJ2-2; D call uncertain. The length of the CDR3 is 15 residues. Germline assignment: CDR1 SGHRS and CDR2 YFSETQ. V was clipped by 2 bases and J by 0 bases, with 8 bases between them. Here the CDR3 reads CASSFETPNTGELFF. CDR3 DNA sequence: TGCGCCAGCAGCTTCGAGACACCGAACACCGGGGAGCTGTTTTTT.

V usage is TRBV5-1 and J usage is TRBJ2-7; 9 nucleotides agree with TRBD2. J gave up 6 bases and V 0 bases, and 16 bases lay outside the gene matches. The germline V gene has CDR1 SGHRS and CDR2 YFSETQ. The CDR3 has 18 residues. In nucleotides, the CDR3 is TGCGCCAGCAGCTTGGTCCCCGGCCCGGCGGGAGGGCAGGGCGAGCAGTACTTC. Its protein product is CASSLVPGPAGGQGEQYF. Filled out from reference TRBV5-1 and TRBJ2-7, the complete variable domain reads KAGVTQTPRYLIKTRGQQVTLSCSPISGHRSVSWYQQTPGQGLQFLFEYFSETQRNKGNFPGRFSGRQFSNSRSEMNVSTLELGDSALYLCASSLVPGPAGGQGEQYFGPGTRLTVT.

V usage is TRBV7-8 and J usage is TRBJ2-7, with 8 bases identical to TRBD2. V lost 4 bases and J lost 0; bases outside the gene matches: 20. The CDR3 has 20 residues. Germline V gives CDR1 SGHVS, CDR2 FQNEAQ. The DNA for the CDR3 is TGTGCCAGCAGCTCTAGCCAGAGCGGGGGTTCCCACCATAGCTCCTACGAGCAGTACTTC. Translating gives CASSSSQSGGSHHSSYEQYF. Based on the CDR3 plus reference TRBV7-8 and TRBJ2-7, the full variable domain is GAGVSQSPRYKVAKRGQDVALRCDPISGHVSLFWYQQALGQGPEFLTYFQNEAQLDKSGLPSDRFFAERPEGSVSTLKIQRTQQEDSAVYLCASSSSQSGGSHHSSYEQYFGPGTRLTVT.

The rearrangement joins TRBV13 to TRBJ2-3, with TRBD2 matching 11 bases. The CDR3 contains 15 residues. V lost 5 bases, J lost 4 bases, and 5 bases stayed unmatched. Germline CDR1 and CDR2: PRHDT and FYEKMQ (reference sequence). This CDR3 is CASSVLAGAADTQYF. CDR3 in DNA: TGTGCCAGCAGCGTACTAGCGGGAGCGGCAGATACGCAGTATTTT. The variable domain in full, with the rest retrieved from reference TRBV13 and TRBJ2-3, is AAGVIQSPRHLIKEKRETATLKCYPIPRHDTVYWYQQGPGQDPQFLISFYEKMQSDKGSIPDRFSAQQFSDYHSELNMSSLELGDSALYFCASSVLAGAADTQYFGPGTRLTVL.

V gene TRBV19 combines with J gene TRBJ1-2; D is unresolved. V lost 7 bases to trimming and J lost 5 bases, with 17 bases between them. Looked up from germline, CDR1 is LNHDA and CDR2 is SQIVND (reference sequence). The CDR3 length is 14 residues. The CDR3 DNA sequence: TGTGCCAGTACCGCCGAGGGCAGCCGGTATGGCTACACCTTC. Its translation: CASTAEGSRYGYTF.

This clone appeared once. The sample carries other DNA sequences with the same CDR3. The rearrangement joins TRBV28 to TRBJ1-1; tentative D call: TRBD1 (6 bases). The germline V and J ends were trimmed by 6 bases and 3 bases, with 14 bases remaining between them. Germline V gives CDR1 MDHEN, CDR2 SYDVKM. The CDR3 is made up of 14 amino acids. The CDR3 protein is CASSLMGGDTEAFF. CDR3 sequence (DNA): TGTGCCAGCAGCCTAATGGGGGGCGACACTGAAGCTTTCTTT.